This T cell receptor (beta chain) derives from a study of T cell responses to AZD1222 COVID-19 vaccine. Findings and caveats of the study: Vaccine-related CD4 TCRs covered spike, predominating at 160-218 and 743-854. Every sample of the repertoires postdated the peak T cell response. The donor cohort was predominantly white British with a female majority, and clonal diversity may have been underestimated.

Trimming took 4 bases from V and 5 from J; bases not matched to a gene: 9. CDR1 is LNHDA, CDR2 SQIVND, per germline (reference sequence). This CDR3 contains 16 residues. As to this clone: Its antigen is unidentified.

TCRdb keeps only in-frame clones here, not all; method: immunoSEQ multiplex PCR. This sample has fewer than 150,000 clones, with 88% found just once. The genes are TRBV19 and TRBJ2-1; the match to TRBD2 covers 9 bases. The specimen was peripheral blood, collected on day 0 of AZD1222 vaccination. The clonotype originates from an adult in good health. The chain's CDR3 is CASSTTLAGLNNEQFF. In DNA form, the CDR3 reads TGTGCCAGTAGTACCACTCTAGCGGGGCTTAACAATGAGCAGTTCTTC.